This T cell receptor (beta chain) is from a study of shared clonotypes between healthy human individuals (dated by TCRdb to 2019 to 2021). About the investigation overall: Three men and a couple of women, aged 18 to 49 years, made up the cohort. Per donor, three plates each were used for CD4 naive and CD4 memory, two for CD8 naive, and one for CD8 memory. To estimate repertoire size and how much clonotypes are shared between individuals, the study performed deep sequencing of blood TCR repertoires from roughly five healthy adults. Libraries were prepared and TCR repertoires were sequenced by different laboratories using diverse techniques, in order to increase sequencing depth and limit assay-specific biases. Each donor's leukapheresis produced roughly between roughly 0.85 and 10 billion PBMCs.

The study at large found these results: The genetic and exposure-history diversity represented was limited by the small number of donors. Larger estimated clonotype richness was generally found for naive subsets than for memory subsets. Higher generation probabilities were observed for clonotypes shared by all four sorted-subset donors than for non-shared clonotypes. Based on pairwise subsampling, the degree of clonotype sharing among donors was expected to be affected by sequencing depth. Incomplete sequencing was indicated by rarefaction of sorted-subset datasets, despite the large sequencing depth. Across a few donors, approximately 4.9% of naive CD4, more than 3% of naive CD8, roughly 2.3% of memory CD4, and roughly 0.41% of memory CD8 clonotypes were shared. Sampling was restricted to blood, and TCR repertoires in tissue are likely to differ from TCR repertoires in blood.

Details on this clone: Its antigen has not been determined. There are no base qualities to consult, and no much larger clone falls within one base.

CD8 naive samples were obtained by positive selection for CCR7 among CD45RO-negative cells, yielding a CD45RA+CCR7+ population from which TemRA cells were excluded. Donors were healthy HIV-negative adults with no recently reported acute infections or vaccinations. All donors were Caucasian adults living in Nashville, Tennessee, USA. Blood was obtained by leukapheresis, after which PBMCs were separated by Ficoll-Histopaque density gradient centrifugation and cryopreserved in liquid nitrogen vapor phase. Analytical flow cytometry was used to check the purity and quantity of every magnetically sorted T cell population. Each sorted fraction had its genomic DNA isolated and then quantified by UV absorbance on a Nanodrop 2000c. V is reduced by 5 bases and J by 0 bases, leaving a spacing of 7 bases between them. Including cysteine and phenylalanine, the CDR3 has 13 amino acids. Only CDR3 DNA remains: 39 bases, in frame from the first base. Based on the germline V gene (reference sequence), the CDR1 and CDR2 sequences are SEHNR and FQNEAQ.

Using the deep immunoSEQ assay, multiplex PCR amplified TCR CDR3 regions from genomic DNA. For each cell subset, the extracted genomic DNA was distributed evenly across all wells of several immunoSEQ 96-well plates, and each plate served as one replicate. Each replicate PCR for sorted subsets received about 180 ng genomic DNA, equal to tens of thousands of T cell genomes. Purified libraries were quantified with a Qubit 3.0 fluorometer, sized on a Bioanalyzer 2100, and re-quantified with the KAPA Library Quantification kit. Each immunoSEQ 96-well plate was sequenced on its own single-read 150-cycle Illumina NextSeq 550 flow cell. As for the authors' bioinformatics: The immunoSEQ output contained only junctional sequences without quality scores, so filtering could not match that applied to full-length reads. To assign V/J genes and CDR3, sequences were annotated against IMGT germline references using PyIR, a Python wrapper for IgBLAST v1.9. Any read was removed if the V/J assignment was weak (E-value above 1e-6), the CDR3 was missing, or the read contained stop codons, out-of-frame junctions, or ambiguous translated residues. V3J clonotypes were defined by identical inferred V gene, J gene, and CDR3 amino acid sequence. The percentage overlap between two repertoires was calculated by dividing the number of shared unique clonotypes by the size of the smaller repertoire. Repertoire richness was assessed with RTK rarefaction, the Chao1 estimator, and Recon v2.1 estimates of unobserved clonotypes. Generation probabilities were computed with OLGA for all TCRbeta clonotypes obtained by the gDNA method from a handful of donors. TCRdb re-hosts the immuneACCESS table, in-frame sequences only. Its copies lack some clones; in the studies checked, an unresolved V gene accounts for under half of them, and the cause for the rest is not known. V and J calls and clone size are those listed in that table; D and trimming were worked out from the DNA. This sample gives roughly 810,000 clones in total; approximately 97% of them show up just once. Together, the top ten hold less than 0.25% of the sample.

What was sequenced was naive CD8+ T cells sorted from blood. This specimen's cell subset or site label, interpreted: CD45RA+CCR7+. The clonotype comes from a man under 40 in good health. The chain is assembled from TRBV7-9 and TRBJ2-5; no D gene call is confident. This receptor carries the CDR3 CASSQQNQETQYF. The DNA sequence follows: TGTGCCAGCAGCCAGCAAAACCAAGAGACCCAGTACTTC.